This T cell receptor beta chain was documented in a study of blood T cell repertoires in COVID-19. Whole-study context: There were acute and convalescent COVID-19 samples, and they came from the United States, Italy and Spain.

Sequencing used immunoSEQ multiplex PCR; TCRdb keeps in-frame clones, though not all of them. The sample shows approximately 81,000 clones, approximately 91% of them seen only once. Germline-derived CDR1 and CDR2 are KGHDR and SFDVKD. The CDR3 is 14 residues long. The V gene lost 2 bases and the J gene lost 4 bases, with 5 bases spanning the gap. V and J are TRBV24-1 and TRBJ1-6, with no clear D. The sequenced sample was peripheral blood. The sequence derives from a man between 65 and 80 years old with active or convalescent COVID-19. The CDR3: CATSDSLYNSPLHF. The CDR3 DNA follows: TGTGCCACCAGTGATTCTCTTTATAATTCACCCCTCCACTTT.